These 17 T cell receptor beta chains were all obtained from the same sample, sequenced in a study of T cells in Graves' hyperthyroidism and ophthalmopathy. Amplification yielded TCR beta CDR3 regions, with RNA transcripts as the source. The TCR CDR3 first-round RT-PCR relied on the HTBI primer set. TCRdb fed the multiplex PCR reads into MiXCR, producing one record per CDR3 protein. Of some 800,000 distinct CDR3 sequences in the sample, about two fifths were seen once. The sequenced sample was blood. Every receptor here comes from a man younger than 35 with Graves' hyperthyroidism.

The chain employs TRBV7-6 and TRBJ2-7, with 14 bases identical to TRBD2. Germline CDR1 SGHVS, CDR2 FNYEAQ. The V gene end was trimmed by 4 bases and the J gene end by 4 bases; junction bases not matched to a gene: 15. The CDR3 totals 19 residues. The CDR3 DNA sequence: TGTGCCAGCAGCTCTCGACTAGCGGGGGGGCCCCCCCCATCTTACGAGCAGTACTTC. Translating it yields CASSSRLAGGPPPSYEQYF.

Points on this clonotype: A much larger clone is a single base away; this may be a read error. The chain is built from TRBV10-3 and TRBJ1-1; 7 bases align to TRBD1. From germline, CDR1 is ENHRY and CDR2 SYGVKD. The V and J ends lost 4 bases and 6 bases, in that order; junction bases with no gene match: 8. The CDR3 loop spans 14 amino acids. CDR3 nucleotide sequence: TGTGCCATCAGTGGGCCCGACAGGGACCCTGAAGCTTTCTTT. Translated: CAISGPDRDPEAFF.

Only a few counts were recorded for this clonotype. The chain joins TRBV5-1 to TRBJ2-5, with 10 bases lining up with TRBD1. This CDR3 is 14 amino acids long. CDR1 and CDR2 from the germline V gene are SGHRS and YFSETQ. V shed 5 bases, J shed 6 bases, and the junction held 7 bases outside the gene matches. CDR3 in amino acids: CASRGGTGDQTQYF. DNA for the CDR3: TGCGCCAGCAGGGGAGGGACAGGGGATCAGACCCAGTACTTC.

The rearrangement links TRBV7-2 to TRBJ2-5; no reliable D call. In germline, CDR1 is SGHTA, CDR2 FQGNSA. The CDR3 has 15 amino acids. V lost 1 base and J 3 bases, leaving 12 bases between the germline ends. DNA for the CDR3: TGTGCCAGCAGCTTAGTTTCGACGGTTAAAGAGACCCAGTACTTC. The encoded protein is CASSLVSTVKETQYF. The whole variable domain, remainder taken from reference TRBV7-2 and TRBJ2-5, is GAGVSQSPSNKVTEKGKDVELRCDPISGHTALYWYRQSLGQGLEFLIYFQGNSAPDKSGLPSDRFSAERTGGSVSTLTIQRTQQEDSAVYLCASSLVSTVKETQYFGPGTRLLVL.

The chain has TRBV29-1 and TRBJ2-3, with D perhaps TRBD1 (6 bases). The CDR3 totals 11 residues. Trimming removed 6 bases at V and 4 bases at J, with 8 bases between. Germline-derived CDR1 and CDR2 are SQVTM and ANQGSEA. The CDR3 loop is CSVSGADTQYF. CDR3 nucleotide sequence: TGCAGCGTCTCAGGGGCAGATACGCAGTATTTT.

This clonotype was observed a single time. A much larger clone lies one base from this, so it may be a read error. This chain uses TRBV7-9 with TRBJ2-5, with D possibly matching TRBD2 (5 bases). The J call may be incorrect, as the DNA end agrees better with TRBJ2-7. The CDR3 sequence is 14 residues long. The germline V gene has CDR1 SEHNR and CDR2 FQNEAQ (reference sequence). This CDR3 reads CASSLQRSSCEQYF. The CDR3 DNA follows: TGTGCCAGCAGCTTACAGCGGAGCTCCTGCGAGCAGTACTTC.

The rearrangement links TRBV2 to TRBJ2-5, with 11 positions matching TRBD2. Looked up from germline, CDR1 is SNHLY and CDR2 is FYNNEI. The CDR3 length is 15 residues. After removal of 3 bases from V and 1 base from J, the junction contained 1 base not matched to a gene. The DNA of the CDR3 is TGTGCCAGCAGTGAGACTAGCGGGGTCCAAGAGACCCAGTACTTC. This encodes CASSETSGVQETQYF.

The chain combines TRBV19 with TRBJ1-5; no definite D call. The length of the CDR3 is 14 residues. Germline V gene lookup returns CDR1 LNHDA and CDR2 SQIVND (reference sequence). V lost 3 bases to trimming and J lost 3 bases, with 9 bases between them. CDR3 loop: CASSMEPYNQPQHF. The CDR3 region has the DNA TGTGCCAGTAGTATGGAGCCCTACAATCAGCCCCAGCATTTT.

J is TRBJ1-2 and V is TRBV19; TRBD1 agrees at 7 bases. J gave up 7 bases and V 3 bases, and 5 bases lay outside the gene matches. The CDR3 extends over 13 amino acids. Per the germline V gene, CDR1 is LNHDA and CDR2 is SQIVND (reference sequence). In DNA, the CDR3 is TGTGCCAGTAGTATCTGGGACAGCGGTGGCTACACCTTC. Residues: CASSIWDSGGYTF.

This chain links TRBV25-1 with TRBJ2-7; D uncertain. The V gene's germline CDR1 is MGHDK and CDR2 SYGVNS. The CDR3 runs 14 residues. V was trimmed by 7 bases and J by 2 bases, leaving 15 bases between them. This CDR3 reads CASTLQRPPYEQYF. The CDR3 bases are TGTGCCAGCACCCTTCAACGGCCCCCCTACGAGCAGTACTTC.

The chain combines TRBV7-2 with TRBJ1-1; TRBD1 is a possible D gene (5 bases). Germline V lookup: CDR1 SGHTA, CDR2 FQGNSA. This CDR3 has 17 amino acids. Trimming shortened V by 5 bases and J by 2 bases, and 21 bases separated the two germline ends. The CDR3 sequence is CASSADPGLQTNTEAFF. The CDR3 nucleotides read TGTGCCAGCAGCGCCGACCCGGGACTCCAAACTAACACTGAAGCTTTCTTT.

With regard to this clonotype: Just one base apart from a much larger clone, this may be a read error. This chain uses TRBV5-1 with TRBJ1-2, with D possibly TRBD1 on 6 matching bases. This CDR3 has 14 residues. Germline V gene data show CDR1 as SGHRS and CDR2 as YFSETQ. The CDR3 is CVSSLAWGHYGYTF. As DNA, the CDR3 is TGCGTCAGCAGCTTGGCTTGGGGGCACTATGGCTACACCTTC.

The chain uses TRBV7-9 and TRBJ2-5; a possible D gene is TRBD1 (6 bases). Germline V gene data show CDR1 as SEHNR and CDR2 as FQNEAQ (reference sequence). V was cut by 8 bases and J by 2 bases, with 21 bases left in between. The CDR3 totals 16 residues. The CDR3 reads CASGWGRGVPQETQYF. The CDR3 DNA follows: TGTGCCAGCGGGTGGGGGCGAGGCGTTCCACAAGAGACCCAGTACTTC.

This clonotype occurred many times. This chain uses TRBV2 with TRBJ2-2; D uncertain. The CDR3 sequence is 14 residues long. Germline CDR1 reads SNHLY; CDR2 reads FYNNEI. The V and J ends lost 4 bases and 1 base respectively, with 7 bases between them. The CDR3 is CASSGRLNTGELFF. As DNA, the CDR3 is TGTGCCAGCAGTGGACGGCTGAACACCGGGGAGCTGTTTTTT. The complete variable domain, with remaining parts taken from reference TRBV2 and TRBJ2-2, reads EPEVTQTPSHQVTQMGQEVILRCVPISNHLYFYWYRQILGQKVEFLVSFYNNEISEKSEIFDDQFSVERPDGSNFTLKIRSTKLEDSAMYFCASSGRLNTGELFFGEGSRLTVL.

In DNA form, the CDR3 reads TGCAGTGCTAGAGAGGGGGGTCTCGGCTACGAGCAGTACTTC. Translated, it gives CSAREGGLGYEQYF. This chain uses TRBV20-1 with TRBJ2-7; D perhaps matches TRBD2 (6 bases). V was pared by 0 bases and J by 3 bases, with 12 bases between. Per germline, CDR1 DFQATT and CDR2 SNEGSKA (reference sequence). CDR3 length equals 14 residues.

This clonotype was observed at least ten times. The chain employs TRBV24-1 and TRBJ1-2; no reliable D call. Trimming removed 12 bases from V and 7 bases from J, with 20 bases in between. This CDR3 region has 13 residues. Germline values: CDR1 KGHDR, CDR2 SFDVKD. This CDR3 is CAPRREDLSGYTF. The CDR3 DNA is TGTGCCCCCCGGAGGGAGGATTTAAGTGGCTACACCTTC.

This clonotype was detected ten times or more. V gene TRBV29-1 combines with J gene TRBJ2-7; 8 nucleotides agree with TRBD1. The CDR3 contains 12 residues. J lost 5 bases, V lost 6 bases, and 6 bases had no gene match. The germline CDR1 and CDR2 sequences are SQVTM and ANQGSEA. The CDR3 DNA is TGCAGCGTCCAGGACAGGGAGGACGAGCAGTACTTC. Translated, it gives CSVQDREDEQYF.